The 14 T cell receptor beta chains in this list originate from one sample, sequenced in a study of shared clonotypes between healthy human individuals. Sequenced by immunoSEQ multiplex PCR; TCRdb stores in-frame clones only, minus some. Among around 1.1 million clones, roughly 80% were seen once, and the ten largest hold over 0.8%. Sequenced sample: memory CD4+ T cells from PBMCs. Subset defined: CD45RA-negative fraction. All receptors derive from a man younger than 35 in good health. Some clones in this sample may be carry-over from other donors' samples.

The chain joins TRBV11-2 to TRBJ1-2; no clear D. CDR1 and CDR2 (germline): SGHAT, FQNNGV. This CDR3 has 12 amino acids. The germline V and J ends were trimmed by 2 bases and 4 bases, with 5 bases remaining between them. In nucleotides, the CDR3 is TGTGCCAGCAGCTTAATCCGCTATGGCTACACCTTC. Translated, it gives CASSLIRYGYTF.

The sample holds many counts of this clone. The chain is built from TRBV7-2 and TRBJ1-2, with 12 bases matching TRBD1. Germline lookup yields CDR1 SGHTA and CDR2 FQGNSA. This CDR3 comprises 17 residues. V lost 4 bases to trimming and J lost 6 bases; unmatched junction nucleotides: 12. In DNA, the CDR3 is TGTGCCAGCAGCTCGCCACGGGGACAGGGGGCGCGGGATGGCTACACCTTC. This encodes CASSSPRGQGARDGYTF.

This clone appeared a few times. The V and J genes are TRBV5-4 and TRBJ2-3; 15 positions agree with TRBD2. The CDR3 has 16 residues. V shed 4 bases, J shed 6 bases, and the junction held 6 bases outside the gene matches. The germline CDR1 and CDR2 sequences are SGHNT and YYREEE (reference sequence). CDR3 sequence (DNA): TGTGCCAGCAGCCCAGGGACTAGCGGGAGGTCGGATACGCAGTATTTT. It encodes CASSPGTSGRSDTQYF.

This chain uses TRBV18 with TRBJ1-2, with D unclear. Germline-derived CDR1 and CDR2 are KGHSH and LQKENI. Trimming took 3 bases from V and 0 from J, leaving 11 bases between them. This CDR3 spans 15 amino acids. The CDR3 sequence: CASSPKEKANYGYTF. The CDR3 DNA sequence: TGTGCCAGCTCACCCAAAGAAAAAGCTAACTATGGCTACACCTTC.

This clone was counted between two and nine times. Within the sample, other DNA sequences also encode this same CDR3. This chain joins TRBV5-1 and TRBJ2-5; D uncertain. V lost 1 base and J 5 bases, leaving 3 bases between the germline ends. Per the germline V gene, CDR1 is SGHRS and CDR2 is YFSETQ. CDR3 length equals 11 residues. CDR3 DNA sequence: TGCGCCAGCAGCTTGACGGAGACCCAGTACTTC. This codes for CASSLTETQYF.

Remarks on this clone: Within the sample, other DNA sequences also encode this same CDR3. This chain uses TRBV5-4 with TRBJ1-1; D perhaps matches TRBD1 (5 bases). Looked up from germline, CDR1 is SGHNT and CDR2 is YYREEE (reference sequence). V lost 1 base to trimming and J lost 5 bases, with 12 bases between them. The CDR3 runs 14 residues. The CDR3 reads CASSLRGGNTEAFF. For the CDR3, the DNA is TGTGCCAGCAGCTTGAGGGGCGGTAATACTGAAGCTTTCTTT. Full variable domain (rest looked up from reference TRBV5-4 and TRBJ1-1): ETGVTQSPTHLIKTRGQQVTLRCSSQSGHNTVSWYQQALGQGPQFIFQYYREEENGRGNFPPRFSGLQFPNYSSELNVNALELDDSALYLCASSLRGGNTEAFFGQGTRLTVV.

This clone came up a few times. The CDR3 reads CATNRGLAGNEQFF. In DNA form, the CDR3 reads TGTGCCACTAACCGGGGACTAGCGGGCAATGAGCAGTTCTTC. The chain recombines TRBV27 with TRBJ2-1; 12 bases fit TRBD2. V lost 10 bases and J lost 6; bases outside the gene matches: 7. The CDR3 consists of 14 residues. Germline V lookup: CDR1 MNHEY, CDR2 SMNVEV (reference sequence).

This chain links TRBV7-2 with TRBJ2-3; D may be TRBD2 (5 bases). CDR1 and CDR2 (germline): SGHTA, FQGNSA. Trimming removed 7 bases from V and 0 bases from J, with 11 bases in between. This CDR3 has 14 residues. CDR3 in amino acids: CASTAGLSTDTQYF. CDR3 nucleotide sequence: TGTGCCAGCACCGCCGGACTTAGCACAGATACGCAGTATTTT.

The genes are TRBV9 and TRBJ2-1; D assignment may be TRBD1 or TRBD2 (6 bases each). This CDR3 contains 13 residues. Trimming removed 5 bases from V and 8 bases from J, with 14 bases in between. Per germline, CDR1 SGDLS and CDR2 YYNGEE. Here the CDR3 reads CASSVLGGDEQFF. The CDR3 DNA sequence: TGTGCCAGCAGTGTCCTGGGGGGCGATGAGCAGTTCTTC.

Notes on this clone: This may stem from a read error, because a much larger clone lies one nucleotide away. This specimen includes other DNA sequences encoding the same CDR3. V is TRBV7-2 and J is TRBJ2-2; 9 bases match TRBD2. Germline assignment: CDR1 SGHTA and CDR2 FQGNSA. The V gene end was trimmed by 1 base and the J gene end by 0 bases; junction bases not matched to a gene: 0. The CDR3 is 16 residues long. CDR3: CASSLVAGANTGELFF. The DNA for the CDR3 is TGTGCCAGCAGCTTAGTAGCGGGAGCGAACACCGGGGAGCTGTTTTTT.

Written as DNA, the CDR3 is TGCGCCAGCCAAGGGACAGGTTCTGAAAAACTGTTTTTT. Amino acid sequence: CASQGTGSEKLFF. The chain links TRBV10-2 to TRBJ1-4, with 8 positions matching TRBD1. Germline V gene data show CDR1 as WSHSY and CDR2 as SAAADI. This CDR3 comprises 13 residues. J gave up 7 bases and V 8 bases, and 6 bases lay outside the gene matches.

The J gene is TRBJ2-2, the V gene TRBV19, with TRBD1 matching over 7 bases. Germline loops: CDR1 LNHDA, CDR2 SQIVND (reference sequence). V lost 4 bases and J lost 5; bases outside the gene matches: 1. The CDR3 spans 13 residues. The CDR3 sequence: CASSSRGTGELFF. CDR3 nucleotides: TGTGCCAGTAGTAGCAGGGGGACCGGGGAGCTGTTTTTT.

The V call is TRBV25-1, the J call TRBJ1-1; 10 positions agree with TRBD1. The CDR3 runs to 15 residues. The ends lost 4 bases at V and 6 bases at J; junction bases unmatched: 8. Germline CDR1 reads MGHDK; CDR2 reads SYGVNS. CDR3 DNA sequence: TGTGCCAGCAGTGGGGACAGGGGCTTTAAAGCTGAAGCTTTCTTT. Protein sequence: CASSGDRGFKAEAFF.

The CDR3 region has the DNA TGTGCCAGCAGGACAAGCGACGAGCAGTACTTC. Its protein product is CASRTSDEQYF. The rearrangement links TRBV28 to TRBJ2-7, with D unclear. CDR3 size: 11 residues. Germline CDR1 is MDHEN and CDR2 is SYDVKM. Trimming removed 6 bases at V and 5 bases at J, with 8 bases between.